The clone carrying this TCR beta chain was counted a few times. Antigen specificity is unknown. Regarding time point: persistent/refractory GD, antithyroid drugs over 5 years with positive TRAb. With RNA extracted from PBMCs as input, the TCR library was made. This CDR3 has 16 amino acids. The V end was cut by 1 base, the J end by 5 bases, with 17 bases between. Germline V lookup: CDR1 LNHDA, CDR2 SQIVND (reference sequence). The data stem from a study of regulatory T cells in long-lasting Graves disease. With iRepertoire HTBI primers and Arm-PCR of CDR3 regions, TCR beta libraries were built. TCRdb reprocessed the multiplex PCR reads via MiXCR and lists one record per CDR3 protein. The table lists about 460,000 distinct CDR3 sequences, about 20% of them singletons, with less than 15% in the top ten. Findings of the study overall: Not thyroid tissue but only peripheral blood was studied. Persistent cases favored TRBV28, TRBJ1-2 and TRBJ2-5.

The origin of this receptor is a female donor with Graves disease. The sample was peripheral blood mononuclear cells (PBMCs), taken when the disease was refractory, from a patient treated with antithyroid drugs. This chain joins TRBV19 and TRBJ1-2, with D perhaps matching TRBD1 (5 bases). The CDR3 sequence: CASSIGEGLLRYGYTF. The CDR3, as DNA: TGTGCCAGTAGTATAGGGGAGGGACTGCTGAGGTATGGCTACACCTTC.